This T cell receptor (beta chain) comes out of a study of blood T cell repertoires in COVID-19 (dated by TCRdb to 2019 to 2021). In the study overall: Samples covering the acute and convalescent phases of COVID-19 were provided by collaborators in the United States, Italy and Spain. Where available, HLA class I and class II types were obtained from metadata supplied by the sample provider rather than from assay-based typing. The samples were drawn from the first 160 participants of the ongoing ImmuneRACE study and from 1,254 subjects provided by 6 global collaborators. The material from the prospective study consisted of cDNA or gDNA derived from T cells, B-cell-depleted T cells, or PBMCs. The repertoires were released in a freely available public database meant as a resource for research on the immune response to SARS-CoV-2. The sample metadata nearly always contained a de-identified subject ID, COVID-19 status, age in years and sex. The dataset comprised deeply sampled blood TCRbeta repertoires from subjects exposed to, actively infected with, or recovered from COVID-19.

As concerns this clone: Its antigen is still unknown. Per-base qualities were not stored, and no clone one base away is much larger.

The immunoSEQ Assay, a bias-controlled multiplex PCR, was used to amplify TCRbeta CDR3 regions from genomic DNA. The original methods were these. The number of nucleated cells in each sample was estimated by amplification of reference gene primers within the assay. To quantify the absolute abundance of each unique TCRbeta CDR3 rearrangement, sequence reads were collapsed and filtered. For each sample, productive Simpson clonality was calculated by taking the square root of Simpson's diversity index across productive rearrangements. TCRdb took this table from immuneACCESS and kept in-frame rearrangements with V and J called. Such tables lack part of the clones; where checked against another copy, unresolved V genes explain under half of the gap, and the rest is unexplained. That table supplies the V and J calls and clone size; D and trimming were determined from the DNA. The sample contains 250,000 to 350,000 clones, approximately 88% of them found a single time. The ten largest account for 0.9% to 1% of the sample.

Beyond this particular receptor, the publication reports: The quantity of clinical and demographic metadata differed by source and by participant and was supplied without curation.

Samples from volunteer blood donors who had recovered from COVID-19 were contributed by a second Seattle source. Each collaborating institution followed its own protocols to collect whole blood in K2EDTA tubes. For TCRbeta analysis, collaborators shipped samples in one of three forms: frozen whole blood, isolated PBMCs, or DNA extracted from either of those sample types. The CDR3 sequence holds 12 residues, the cysteine and phenylalanine included. The only DNA kept is the CDR3, 36 bases in frame from the first base. V is shortened by 7 bases, J by 3 bases, and the region joining them spans 7 bases. The germline V gene (reference sequence) yields MNHNY for CDR1 and SVGAGI for CDR2.

The receptor's source is a woman in her forties who had recovered from COVID-19. This chain joins TRBV6-6 to TRBJ2-1, with a weak D call of TRBD2 (5 bases match). Material for sequencing was peripheral blood. The sequenced DNA: TGTGCCAGCACCGGGAACTACAATGAGCAGTTCTTC. Translated, this gives CASTGNYNEQFF.